This TCR beta chain comes out of a study of control samples from healthy donors and cancer patients. The protocol was immunoSEQ multiplex PCR, while the TCRdb copy is restricted to in-frame clones and leaves out a portion. Of 160,000 or so clones in the sample, 80% to 95% are singletons; the top ten hold roughly 0.7%. V dropped 7 bases and J dropped 4 bases, with 19 bases sitting between them. CDR3 size: 14 residues. Germline-derived CDR1 and CDR2 are SQVTM and ANQGSEA. The sample consisted of blood. This receptor was taken from a woman between 25 and 40 years old in good health. The rearrangement joins TRBV29-1 to TRBJ1-1, with D perhaps matching TRBD1 (5 bases). The CDR3 spells CSAHGAGRATEAFF. The CDR3 region has the DNA TGCAGCGCACACGGGGCCGGCAGGGCCACTGAAGCTTTCTTT.